The 28 T cell receptor beta chains below were found in one sample sequenced in a study of blood T cell repertoires in COVID-19. Generated by immunoSEQ multiplex PCR, the TCRdb table keeps only in-frame clones and is missing some. The table includes around 700,000 clones, 90% detected once. Sequenced: peripheral blood. The receptors here all came from a woman aged 18 to 35 with acute or convalescent COVID-19.

The chain carries TRBV2 and TRBJ2-7; a weak D match, TRBD1 (8 bases). The V end was cut by 6 bases, the J end by 1 base, with 19 bases between. The germline gives CDR1 SNHLY, CDR2 FYNNEI. The CDR3 is made up of 16 amino acids. CDR3 nucleotides: TGTGCCAGCAGATGGTTCACAGGGGGGGGATCCTACGAGCAGTACTTC. Translating it yields CASRWFTGGGSYEQYF. Together with reference TRBV2 and TRBJ2-7, the CDR3 gives the full variable domain: EPEVTQTPSHQVTQMGQEVILRCVPISNHLYFYWYRQILGQKVEFLVSFYNNEISEKSEIFDDQFSVERPDGSNFTLKIRSTKLEDSAMYFCASRWFTGGGSYEQYFGPGTRLTVT.

The gene calls are TRBV6-5 and TRBJ1-1, with 8 bases matching TRBD1. Trimming removed 5 bases from V and 11 bases from J; junction bases left unmatched: 7. Looked up from germline, CDR1 is MNHEY and CDR2 is SVGAGI. The CDR3 is 12 amino acids. CDR3 protein: CASSPRTGGAFF. CDR3 sequence (DNA): TGTGCCAGCAGTCCTAGAACAGGGGGGGCTTTCTTT.

In DNA form, the CDR3 reads TGTGCTAGTGGTTTGTGGGACAGGGGGCGCGGGTCGGGTCAGCCCCAGCATTTT. Protein product: CASGLWDRGRGSGQPQHF. The chain uses TRBV12-5 and TRBJ1-5, with TRBD1 matching over 12 bases. Germline V gene sequence: CDR1 LGHNT, CDR2 FRNRAP. The CDR3 is 18 residues long. The junction had 11 bases not matched to a gene; V was cut back by 2 bases and J by 6 bases.

The chain has TRBV28 and TRBJ1-1; D perhaps matches TRBD1 (5 bases). V shed 1 base and J shed 7 bases, with 13 bases lying between them. Per the germline V gene, CDR1 is MDHEN and CDR2 is SYDVKM. The CDR3 contains 14 residues. CDR3: CASSLSGVRGEAFF. The DNA of the CDR3 is TGTGCCAGCAGTTTATCGGGGGTGAGGGGTGAAGCTTTCTTT.

This chain connects TRBV29-1 to TRBJ2-5, with 7 bases aligning to TRBD2. Germline CDR1 and CDR2: SQVTM and ANQGSEA. The CDR3 has 15 amino acids. V was pared by 1 base and J by 1 base, with 6 bases of the junction left unmatched. CDR3 sequence: CSVEGGGSPQETQYF. For the CDR3, the DNA is TGCAGCGTTGAAGGGGGGGGGTCCCCCCAAGAGACCCAGTACTTC.

The chain combines TRBV4-2 with TRBJ2-1; perhaps TRBD2 as D (5 bases). Trimming took 0 bases from V and 6 from J, leaving 15 bases between them. The germline V gene encodes CDR1 LGHNA and CDR2 YNFKEQ. This CDR3 has 16 residues. The chain's CDR3 is CASSQDSGSVTNEQFF. The CDR3 DNA follows: TGTGCCAGCAGCCAAGATTCAGGTAGCGTGACCAATGAGCAGTTCTTC.

The chain combines TRBV6-5 with TRBJ1-2, with D possibly TRBD1 on 6 matching bases. The CDR3 loop spans 13 amino acids. Germline-derived CDR1 and CDR2 are MNHEY and SVGAGI. Trimming took off 2 bases at V and 8 bases at J, with 12 bases between the two ends. CDR3 loop: CASSYIPGDGYTF. The CDR3 nucleotides read TGTGCCAGCAGTTACATCCCAGGGGACGGCTACACCTTC.

The V call is TRBV7-9, the J call TRBJ1-6; 9 bases are shared with TRBD1. Per the germline V gene, CDR1 is SEHNR and CDR2 is FQNEAQ (reference sequence). This CDR3 is built from 15 residues. Trimming at V came to 5 bases and at J to 9 bases, leaving 8 bases not matched to a gene. The CDR3 sequence is CASSPSGQGTSPLHF. As DNA, the CDR3 is TGTGCCAGCAGCCCTTCCGGACAGGGGACTTCACCCCTCCACTTT.

Only one count was recorded for this clone. This rearrangement joins TRBV27 to TRBJ2-3, with D unclear. There are 13 residues in the CDR3. CDR1 and CDR2 (germline): MNHEY, SMNVEV (reference sequence). Trimming cost V 8 bases and J 2 bases, with 11 bases left between them. The CDR3 DNA reads TGTGCCAGCGCCCGCGGCAACACAGATACGCAGTATTTT. The encoded protein is CASARGNTDTQYF.

This clone was seen a handful of times. The DNA of the CDR3 is TGCGCCAGCACCCCTAGCGGGGGCTCCTACGAGCAGTACTTC. Translated, it gives CASTPSGGSYEQYF. The V and J genes are TRBV10-2 and TRBJ2-7; 10 nucleotides match TRBD2. Trimming cost V 7 bases and J 0 bases; bases outside gene matches: 3. The length of the CDR3 is 14 residues. CDR1 and CDR2 (germline): WSHSY, SAAADI.

The genes are TRBV10-3 and TRBJ2-1; maybe TRBD1 (6 bases). The CDR3 has 16 amino acids. Germline CDR1 ENHRY, CDR2 SYGVKD. The germline V and J ends were trimmed by 3 bases and 6 bases, with 18 bases remaining between them. CDR3 sequence (DNA): TGTGCCATCAGTGAACCTTGGACAGAGTCCAGCAATGAGCAGTTCTTC. Translated, it gives CAISEPWTESSNEQFF.

The chain has TRBV6-5 and TRBJ1-4, with D tentatively TRBD1 (5 bases). Trimming shortened V by 6 bases and J by 8 bases, and 10 bases separated the two germline ends. Germline CDR1 MNHEY, CDR2 SVGAGI. This CDR3 has 12 residues. CDR3 DNA sequence: TGTGCCAGCAGCTTAGCAGGGGAAAAACTGTTTTTT. Translation: CASSLAGEKLFF.

V usage is TRBV27 and J usage is TRBJ1-5; 9 bases match TRBD1. The junction had 7 bases not matched to a gene; V was cut back by 10 bases and J by 0 bases. The germline gives CDR1 MNHEY, CDR2 SMNVEV (reference sequence). CDR3 length: 15 amino acids. The CDR3 nucleotides are TGTGCCACAGGGACAGGGTCTTATAGCAATCAGCCCCAGCATTTT. Translated: CATGTGSYSNQPQHF.

The J gene is TRBJ1-1, the V gene TRBV6-5; D is undetermined. This CDR3 spans 15 amino acids. Germline V gene sequence: CDR1 MNHEY, CDR2 SVGAGI. V was shortened by 5 bases and J by 6 bases, with 19 bases between the two germline ends. CDR3 loop: CASSTTGRSNPEAFF. The CDR3 bases are TGTGCCAGCAGTACTACCGGGAGGAGCAACCCTGAAGCTTTCTTT.

The chain joins TRBV30 to TRBJ1-1; no firm D call. The CDR3 has 11 residues. Per the germline V gene, CDR1 is GTSNPN and CDR2 is SVGIG (reference sequence). The V end was cut by 1 base, the J end by 7 bases, with 7 bases between. The CDR3 loop reads CAWSALGEAFF. CDR3 bases: TGTGCCTGGAGTGCGCTAGGTGAAGCTTTCTTT.

The chain uses TRBV30 and TRBJ1-2; 7 positions agree with TRBD1. Germline V gene sequence: CDR1 GTSNPN, CDR2 SVGIG (reference sequence). V lost 4 bases and J lost 4; bases outside the gene matches: 9. This CDR3 spans 14 amino acids. The CDR3 region is CAWKKDRQGYGYTF. The CDR3 DNA reads TGTGCCTGGAAGAAAGATCGACAGGGCTATGGCTACACCTTC.

The chain has TRBV10-3 and TRBJ2-7, with D maybe TRBD1 (7 bases). Trimming removed 0 bases at V and 2 bases at J, with 20 bases between. The V gene's germline CDR1 is ENHRY and CDR2 SYGVKD. The CDR3 covers 18 residues. The CDR3 here is CAISESMGGGTATYEQYF. For the CDR3, the DNA is TGTGCCATCAGTGAGTCGATGGGAGGAGGGACAGCTACCTACGAGCAGTACTTC.

This chain uses TRBV7-9 with TRBJ1-1; a possible D gene is TRBD1 (6 bases). The CDR3 consists of 12 residues. Trimming cost V 10 bases and J 7 bases, with 16 bases left between them. Germline V gene sequence: CDR1 SEHNR, CDR2 FQNEAQ (reference sequence). CDR3 DNA sequence: TGTGCCATCCGAACAGGGAAAGGTGAAGCTTTCTTT. Translating it yields CAIRTGKGEAFF.

The chain recombines TRBV5-1 with TRBJ2-1; D unclear. The CDR3 runs 14 residues. With 2 bases removed from V and 7 bases from J, the gap between germline ends came to 13 bases. Per the germline V gene, CDR1 is SGHRS and CDR2 is YFSETQ. The CDR3 loop is CASSFDLTRNEQFF. CDR3 in DNA: TGCGCCAGCAGCTTCGACCTGACGAGGAATGAGCAGTTCTTC.

This clone was counted only a few times. J is TRBJ2-7 and V is TRBV6-5; possible D gene TRBD1, 5 bases. The V gene's germline CDR1 is MNHEY and CDR2 SVGAGI. This CDR3 region has 15 residues. V lost 5 bases, J lost 3 bases, and 17 bases lay in between. The CDR3 loop is CASSPHTTVFYEQYF. For the CDR3, the DNA is TGTGCCAGCAGTCCGCACACGACAGTATTCTACGAGCAGTACTTC.

The V gene is TRBV5-1, the J gene TRBJ1-1; D is perhaps TRBD1 (6 bases). CDR3 size: 15 residues. Germline values: CDR1 SGHRS, CDR2 YFSETQ. Trimming left V 0 bases short and J 0 bases short, with 9 bases between. CDR3 nucleotide sequence: TGCGCCAGCAGCTTGGGGGCAGGGGTGAACACTGAAGCTTTCTTT. Encoded protein: CASSLGAGVNTEAFF.

The chain recombines TRBV9 with TRBJ1-2; tentatively, D is TRBD1 (5 bases). In germline, CDR1 is SGDLS, CDR2 YYNGEE. V shed 4 bases and J shed 0 bases, with 16 bases lying between them. This CDR3 is built from 16 residues. As DNA, the CDR3 is TGTGCCAGCAGCCCCGGGGGGACGCACACTAACTATGGCTACACCTTC. This encodes CASSPGGTHTNYGYTF.

The rearrangement joins TRBV5-4 to TRBJ1-2; D is unclear. V dropped 2 bases and J dropped 3 bases, with 14 bases sitting between them. The CDR3 is 15 amino acids. Per germline, CDR1 SGHNT and CDR2 YYREEE (reference sequence). The CDR3 reads CASSFWYPPDYGYTF. As DNA, the CDR3 is TGTGCCAGCAGCTTCTGGTACCCCCCGGACTATGGCTACACCTTC.

The chain recombines TRBV7-2 with TRBJ2-1, with 10 bases lining up with TRBD1. Looked up from germline, CDR1 is SGHTA and CDR2 is FQGNSA. This CDR3 has 15 residues. With V trimmed by 4 bases and J by 2 bases, 2 bases remained unmatched. The CDR3 DNA follows: TGTGCCAGCAGCTGGGGACAGGGGACCTACAATGAGCAGTTCTTC. Translated, it gives CASSWGQGTYNEQFF. Supplemented by reference TRBV7-2 and TRBJ2-1, the full variable domain reads GAGVSQSPSNKVTEKGKDVELRCDPISGHTALYWYRQSLGQGLEFLIYFQGNSAPDKSGLPSDRFSAERTGGSVSTLTIQRTQQEDSAVYLCASSWGQGTYNEQFFGPGTRLTVL.

This CDR3 reads CASRETGGYGYTF. The DNA for the CDR3 is TGTGCCAGCAGAGAGACAGGGGGCTATGGCTACACCTTC. The chain links TRBV2 to TRBJ1-2, with 9 nucleotides matching TRBD1. From germline, CDR1 is SNHLY and CDR2 FYNNEI. There are 13 residues in the CDR3. After removal of 6 bases from V and 4 bases from J, the junction contained 3 bases not matched to a gene.

In this sample, this clone turned up once. The chain's CDR3 is CASSNIGAENTGELFF. DNA of the CDR3: TGTGCCAGTAGTAACATTGGGGCAGAAAACACCGGGGAGCTGTTTTTT. The chain has TRBV19 and TRBJ2-2; TRBD1 is a possible D gene (5 bases). The CDR3 runs 16 residues. Germline assignment: CDR1 LNHDA and CDR2 SQIVND (reference sequence). The V end lost 4 bases, the J end lost 2 bases, and 14 bases lay between the germline ends. Full variable domain (outside the CDR3, taken from reference TRBV19 and TRBJ2-2): DGGITQSPKYLFRKEGQNVTLSCEQNLNHDAMYWYRQDPGQGLRLIYYSQIVNDFQKGDIAEGYSVSREKKESFPLTVTSAQKNPTAFYLCASSNIGAENTGELFFGEGSRLTVL.

CDR3 in amino acids: CASSPRAGELFF. For the CDR3, the DNA is TGTGCCAGTAGTCCCCGGGCCGGGGAGCTGTTTTTT. The chain joins TRBV19 to TRBJ2-2; D call uncertain. V was pared by 5 bases and J by 6 bases, with 7 bases between. This CDR3 is 12 amino acids long. The germline CDR1 and CDR2 sequences are LNHDA and SQIVND (reference sequence).

The V and J genes are TRBV6-2 or TRBV6-3 and TRBJ2-3; unclear D gene. Trimming stripped 2 bases from V and 2 bases from J, with 8 bases between. This CDR3 comprises 14 residues. Germline values: CDR1 MNHEY, CDR2 SVGEGT. CDR3 sequence: CASSYIQATDTQYF. CDR3 sequence (DNA): TGTGCCAGCAGTTACATCCAGGCCACAGATACGCAGTATTTT.